The clone carrying this TCR beta chain occurred once. What it binds is not known. The data were obtained in a study of T cell responses to AZD1222 COVID-19 vaccine. The study's findings and limits: Only 6 or 7 AZD1222 recipients tested seropositive at baseline.

Sequenced by immunoSEQ multiplex PCR; TCRdb stores in-frame clones only, minus some. The repertoire consists of 180,000 or so clones, with 85% to 95% occurring once and the leading ten covering around 4%. The CDR3 has 18 amino acids. After removal of 2 bases from V and 1 base from J, the junction contained 11 bases not matched to a gene. The V gene's germline CDR1 is MNHEY and CDR2 SMNVEV (reference sequence). Sequencing was performed on peripheral blood, taken on day 0 of AZD1222 vaccination. The J gene is TRBJ2-3, the V gene TRBV27; 8 nucleotides agree with TRBD2. The sequence was obtained from an adult in good health. Here the CDR3 reads CASSLTNSLAGGTDTQYF. CDR3 nucleotide sequence: TGTGCCAGCAGTTTAACGAATAGTCTAGCGGGCGGCACAGATACGCAGTATTTT.